The 9 T cell receptor beta chains below come from one sample, sequenced in a study of regulatory dendritic cells for organ transplantation. Method: immunoSEQ multiplex PCR; TCRdb's copy keeps in-frame clones and lacks some. Altogether 12,000 or so clones are present, under 80% being singletons, with the ten largest covering 18%. Material for sequencing was memory CD8+ T cells from blood. Noted subset: CD45RO+ memory T cells. The receptors derive from a human donor in good health.

The rearrangement links TRBV6-4 to TRBJ2-3; TRBD2 agrees at 7 bases. The CDR3 has 14 residues. V shed 4 bases and J 4 bases; nucleotides not matched to a gene: 5. The V gene's germline CDR1 is MRHNA and CDR2 SNTAGT. CDR3 sequence: CASSVAGAADTQYF. The CDR3 bases are TGTGCCAGCAGTGTGGCGGGAGCGGCAGATACGCAGTATTTT.

The chain is built from TRBV4-3 and TRBJ1-5; D is undetermined. The CDR3 consists of 15 residues. Germline CDR1 LGHNA, CDR2 YSLEER. V gave up 4 bases and J gave up 4 bases, with 14 bases separating them. The CDR3 here is CASSLTVDGNQPQHF. DNA of the CDR3: TGCGCCAGCAGCCTTACGGTCGATGGGAATCAGCCCCAGCATTTT.

Relative to its sample, this clone is medium-sized. This sequence joins TRBV4-2 and TRBJ1-1, with D tentatively TRBD1 (5 bases). Germline CDR1 is LGHNA and CDR2 is YNFKEQ. V was trimmed by 7 bases and J by 0 bases, leaving 15 bases between them. This CDR3 has 15 amino acids. CDR3 residues: CASMRHTGVNTEAFF. In DNA, the CDR3 is TGTGCCAGCATGAGACATACAGGAGTGAACACTGAAGCTTTCTTT.

This clone was observed a few times. The chain recombines TRBV27 with TRBJ2-7; 7 bases are a match to TRBD2. The germline CDR1 and CDR2 sequences are MNHEY and SMNVEV (reference sequence). V shed 4 bases, J shed 6 bases, and the junction held 12 bases outside the gene matches. CDR3 length equals 15 residues. CDR3 nucleotides: TGTGCCAGCAGTTCGGAGGCGGGAGTCCCCCGCGAGCAGTACTTC. Its protein product is CASSSEAGVPREQYF.

The rearrangement links TRBV6-1 to TRBJ2-1; possibly TRBD1 for D (6 bases). V lost 4 bases to trimming and J lost 3 bases, with 10 bases between them. CDR3 length: 14 amino acids. Germline CDR1 reads MNHNS; CDR2 reads SASEGT. CDR3 sequence (DNA): TGTGCCAGCAGTGGACGACAGGACTACAATGAGCAGTTCTTC. Amino acids: CASSGRQDYNEQFF.

CDR3 sequence reads: CASSLVWSGGTEAFF. CDR3 bases: TGTGCCAGCAGCTTGGTTTGGTCAGGGGGCACTGAAGCTTTCTTT. The J gene is TRBJ1-1, the V gene TRBV5-5; 7 bases map to TRBD1. Germline loops: CDR1 SGHKS, CDR2 YYEKEE (reference sequence). After removal of 0 bases from V and 4 bases from J, the junction contained 6 bases not matched to a gene. CDR3 size: 15 residues.

The chain joins TRBV10-3 to TRBJ1-5; D is unclear. The CDR3 spans 16 residues. Germline CDR1 reads ENHRY; CDR2 reads SYGVKD. Trimming took off 3 bases at V and 2 bases at J, with 14 bases between the two ends. Here the CDR3 reads CAISEPGGEGNQPQHF. DNA for the CDR3: TGTGCCATCAGTGAACCGGGAGGTGAGGGCAATCAGCCCCAGCATTTT.

This clone was seen a handful of times. This rearrangement joins TRBV4-2 to TRBJ2-1; a possible D gene is TRBD2 (6 bases). CDR3 length: 13 amino acids. Trimming cost V 6 bases and J 13 bases, with 19 bases left between them. The germline V gene has CDR1 LGHNA and CDR2 YNFKEQ. CDR3 coding DNA: TGTGCCAGCAGAGTTAGTAGCGGTGTGGATCAGTTCTTC. It encodes CASRVSSGVDQFF.

The chain is built from TRBV7-6 and TRBJ2-7; a weak D match, TRBD1 (6 bases). V was shortened by 1 base and J by 1 base, with 14 bases between the two germline ends. This CDR3 has 16 amino acids. The germline V gene has CDR1 SGHVS and CDR2 FNYEAQ. CDR3 sequence: CASSLVGLDSSYEQYF. The CDR3 DNA sequence: TGTGCCAGCAGCTTAGTTGGATTGGACAGTTCCTACGAGCAGTACTTC. The entire variable domain, with the rest obtained from reference TRBV7-6 and TRBJ2-7, is as follows: GAGVSQSPRYKVTKRGQDVALRCDPISGHVSLYWYRQALGQGPEFLTYFNYEAQQDKSGLPNDRFSAERPEGSISTLTIQRTEQRDSAMYRCASSLVGLDSSYEQYFGPGTRLTVT.